What follows are 22 T cell receptor beta chains derived from one specimen sequenced in a study of T cells in Graves' hyperthyroidism and ophthalmopathy. Amplification of TCR beta CDR3 regions was performed using RNA transcripts as template. RT-PCR in the first round (using the HTBI primer set) targeted the TCR CDR3. TCRdb itself ran the multiplex PCR reads through MiXCR, one entry per CDR3 protein. The table records some 690,000 distinct CDR3 sequences, about 18% of them present only once. The sample taken for sequencing was blood. The receptor set was obtained from a man aged 50-59 years with Graves' hyperthyroidism.

This clonotype came up many times. This chain joins TRBV30 and TRBJ1-6, with 9 bases that match TRBD1. Germline trimming cut 2 bases from V and 9 bases from J; bases unmatched to any gene: 5. This CDR3 contains 14 residues. Germline CDR1 is GTSNPN and CDR2 is SVGIG (reference sequence). The chain's CDR3 is CAWSQGQGSSPLHF. DNA of the CDR3: TGTGCCTGGAGTCAGGGACAGGGAAGTTCACCCCTCCACTTT.

Ten or more counts support this clonotype. The rearrangement links TRBV29-1 to TRBJ2-1; maybe TRBD2 (6 bases). CDR1 and CDR2 from the germline V gene are SQVTM and ANQGSEA. The CDR3 length is 16 residues. V lost 6 bases and J lost 8, with 26 bases in between. CDR3 region: CSVTTGLHGSAYEQFF. The CDR3 coding sequence is TGCAGCGTCACTACGGGACTCCACGGAAGTGCCTATGAGCAGTTCTTC.

This clonotype was recorded many times. The rearrangement links TRBV28 to TRBJ2-5, with D uncertain. The CDR3 has 13 residues. CDR1 MDHEN and CDR2 SYDVKM come from the germline V gene. V was trimmed by 4 bases and J by 2 bases, leaving 8 bases between them. The CDR3 DNA is TGTGCCAGCAGTTCGAACGAACAAGAGACCCAGTACTTC. Translated, it gives CASSSNEQETQYF.

The V gene is TRBV13, the J gene TRBJ1-6; no firm D call. Between the trimmed V and J ends, which lost 6 bases and 5 bases, there was a span of 11 bases. The CDR3 has 14 amino acids. Germline CDR1 reads PRHDT; CDR2 reads FYEKMQ (reference sequence). The CDR3 DNA is TGTGCCAGCAGTGTCGCGACAAATAATTCACCCCTCCACTTT. Its translation: CASSVATNNSPLHF.

This clonotype has ten or more counts. The rearrangement uses TRBV7-4 and TRBJ2-2, with 14 bases lining up with TRBD2. V was pared by 5 bases and J by 5 bases, with 7 bases of the junction left unmatched. CDR1 and CDR2 (germline): SGHVT, SQSDAQ. This CDR3 contains 17 residues. As DNA, the CDR3 is TGTGCCAGCAGCCCGGGACTAGCGGGAGTACGAACCGGGGAGCTGTTTTTT. Amino acid sequence: CASSPGLAGVRTGELFF.

In its sample, this clonotype was seen many times. This chain connects TRBV5-1 to TRBJ1-1; 8 bases are shared with TRBD1. V dropped 4 bases and J dropped 5; count of bases not matched to a gene: 7. Germline CDR1 SGHRS, CDR2 YFSETQ. This CDR3 has 14 residues. CDR3 amino acids: CASSRDRTLTEAFF. The DNA of the CDR3 is TGCGCCAGCAGCCGGGACAGGACCTTAACTGAAGCTTTCTTT.

This clonotype showed up many times. This chain uses TRBV7-3 with TRBJ2-7; D unresolved. Germline loops: CDR1 SGHTA, CDR2 FQGTGA. V was clipped by 0 bases and J by 5 bases, with 8 bases between them. The CDR3 length is 13 residues. CDR3 protein: CASSLTLGNEQYF. The CDR3 DNA reads as TGTGCCAGCAGCTTAACGTTAGGAAACGAGCAGTACTTC.

This chain links TRBV27 with TRBJ2-5; 12 bases map to TRBD1. The trim removed 7 bases at V and 5 bases at J, leaving 8 bases unmatched. This CDR3 is built from 15 residues. Per the germline V gene, CDR1 is MNHEY and CDR2 is SMNVEV (reference sequence). The CDR3: CASKVGTGGRETQYF. The CDR3 DNA sequence: TGTGCCAGCAAAGTAGGGACAGGGGGCAGGGAGACCCAGTACTTC.

The chain uses TRBV28 and TRBJ1-5, with 12 positions matching TRBD1. This CDR3 is built from 14 residues. V was clipped by 7 bases and J by 6 bases; unmatched bases: 4. Germline lookup yields CDR1 MDHEN and CDR2 SYDVKM. This chain's CDR3 is CASTMGQGAQPQHF. Written as DNA, the CDR3 is TGTGCCAGCACCATGGGACAGGGGGCTCAGCCCCAGCATTTT.

The chain carries TRBV7-2 and TRBJ2-5; D possibly corresponds to TRBD2 (6 bases). CDR3 length equals 16 residues. Looked up from germline, CDR1 is SGHTA and CDR2 is FQGNSA. Trimming took off 1 base at V and 5 bases at J, with 17 bases between the two ends. CDR3 bases: TGTGCCAGCAGCTTAGGGGGTGGCAGGGCGGGGGAGACCCAGTACTTC. Its translation: CASSLGGGRAGETQYF.

The chain is built from TRBV27 and TRBJ2-3; D is unclear. The germline V gene encodes CDR1 MNHEY and CDR2 SMNVEV (reference sequence). This CDR3 has 11 amino acids. Trimming left V 6 bases short and J 6 bases short, with 7 bases between. CDR3 sequence: CASRKQDTQYF. For the CDR3, the DNA is TGTGCCAGCAGGAAACAGGATACGCAGTATTTT.

This clonotype was observed at least ten times. The CDR3 nucleotides read TGTGCCAGCAGTTCGAGACTCGCAGGGGGCTGGGGTGAGACCCAGTACTTC. This sequence encodes CASSSRLAGGWGETQYF. The rearrangement joins TRBV28 to TRBJ2-5; 8 positions agree with TRBD1. CDR1 and CDR2 (germline): MDHEN, SYDVKM. Trimming cost V 4 bases and J 5 bases; bases outside gene matches: 15. The CDR3 has 17 amino acids.

CDR3 amino acids: CASSVTSGSFSGEQYF. CDR3 nucleotide sequence: TGTGCCAGCAGCGTGACTAGCGGGAGTTTTTCGGGCGAGCAGTACTTC. The rearrangement links TRBV9 to TRBJ2-7, with 12 bases that match TRBD2. The trim removed 2 bases at V and 6 bases at J, leaving 9 bases unmatched. This CDR3 is built from 16 residues. Germline CDR1 SGDLS, CDR2 YYNGEE. Combining the CDR3 with reference TRBV9 and TRBJ2-7 gives the whole variable domain DSGVTQTPKHLITATGQRVTLRCSPRSGDLSVYWYQQSLDQGLQFLIQYYNGEERAKGNILERFSAQQFPDLHSELNLSSLELGDSALYFCASSVTSGSFSGEQYFGPGTRLTVT.

This clonotype has ten or more counts. The V call is TRBV12-3 or TRBV12-4, the J call TRBJ2-1, with 8 positions matching TRBD2. The junction had 4 bases not matched to a gene; V was cut back by 3 bases and J by 3 bases. This CDR3 comprises 15 residues. DNA of the CDR3: TGTGCCAGCAGTTTTCTTAGCGGGAACTACAATGAGCAGTTCTTC. The encoded protein is CASSFLSGNYNEQFF.

This clonotype has only a few counts. The J gene is TRBJ1-6, the V gene TRBV6-2 or TRBV6-3; D is perhaps TRBD1 (6 bases). Germline values: CDR1 MNHEY, CDR2 SVGEGT. CDR3 length equals 13 residues. V lost 8 bases to trimming and J lost 6 bases, with 11 bases between them. The CDR3, as DNA: TGTGCCAGCCGAGGAGGGGGTAATTCACCCCTCCACTTT. Translation: CASRGGGNSPLHF.

The rearrangement uses TRBV7-9 and TRBJ2-3; TRBD2 matches at 13 bases. CDR3 length equals 17 residues. Per germline, CDR1 SEHNR and CDR2 FQNEAQ (reference sequence). V shed 4 bases, J shed 5 bases, and the junction held 9 bases outside the gene matches. Here the CDR3 reads CASSSLGLAGDRDTQYF. The CDR3 region has the DNA TGTGCCAGCAGCTCGCTCGGACTAGCGGGAGATCGAGATACGCAGTATTTT.

This clonotype was counted at least ten times. The chain has TRBV20-1 and TRBJ2-4; TRBD2 matches at 11 bases. CDR1 is DFQATT, CDR2 SNEGSKA, per germline (reference sequence). This CDR3 has 11 amino acids. V shed 6 bases and J 10 bases; nucleotides not matched to a gene: 2. The CDR3 DNA is TGCAGTGCCGGGACTAGCGGAATTCAGTACTTC. It encodes CSAGTSGIQYF.

This clonotype occurred many times. The rearrangement joins TRBV10-3 to TRBJ2-7; D gene uncertain. The CDR3 sequence is 17 residues long. V was pared by 0 bases and J by 4 bases, with 19 bases between. The germline gives CDR1 ENHRY, CDR2 SYGVKD. CDR3 DNA sequence: TGTGCCATCAGTGAGTCTTTAACTTTACATCCAAAGTACGAGCAGTACTTC. It translates to CAISESLTLHPKYEQYF.

In this sample, this clonotype turned up many times. The rearrangement joins TRBV7-3 to TRBJ2-7, with D perhaps being TRBD1 or TRBD2 (5 bases each). The CDR3 runs to 13 residues. Germline CDR1 is SGHTA and CDR2 is FQGTGA. V dropped 1 base and J dropped 8 bases, with 12 bases sitting between them. CDR3 nucleotide sequence: TGTGCCAGCAGCTTAATCGAATGGGGACAGCAGTACTTC. Translated, it gives CASSLIEWGQQYF.

This clonotype was observed a handful of times. This chain joins TRBV4-2 and TRBJ2-5, with D hard to call. V lost 1 base, J lost 3 bases, and 12 bases lay in between. Germline V CDR1 and CDR2: LGHNA, YNFKEQ. CDR3 length: 15 amino acids. The CDR3 nucleotides are TGTGCCAGCAGCCAAGTTTTGAGGCTAGAAGAGACCCAGTACTTC. Residues: CASSQVLRLEETQYF.

There are many counts of this clonotype. The chain employs TRBV20-1 and TRBJ2-5, with a possible D match to TRBD2 (6 bases). Trimming removed 1 base at V and 2 bases at J, with 14 bases between. This CDR3 has 15 residues. Looked up from germline, CDR1 is DFQATT and CDR2 is SNEGSKA (reference sequence). CDR3 loop: CSARGGLARQETQYF. The CDR3 bases are TGCAGTGCTAGAGGAGGTCTAGCGAGGCAAGAGACCCAGTACTTC.

This clonotype was seen at least ten times. The V and J genes are TRBV24-1 and TRBJ1-2; the match to TRBD1 covers 8 bases. In germline, CDR1 is KGHDR, CDR2 SFDVKD. V gave up 4 bases and J gave up 5 bases; unmatched junction bases: 8. CDR3 size: 15 residues. The CDR3 DNA sequence: TGTGCCACCAGTGACCGGACAGGGTTATGGTATGGCTACACCTTC. Protein: CATSDRTGLWYGYTF.